This passage covers 13 T cell receptor beta chains from one sample sequenced in a study of blood T cell repertoires in COVID-19. Here immunoSEQ multiplex PCR was the method, and the copy in TCRdb shows in-frame clones only, minus some. Of roughly 220,000 clones listed, 88% are singletons. Sequences were obtained from PBMCs or T cells enriched from blood (not recorded which). These receptors all stem from a woman aged 45 to 65 with acute COVID-19.

This clone was seen many times. This chain links TRBV6-5 with TRBJ2-7; 7 nucleotides align to TRBD1. Looked up from germline, CDR1 is MNHEY and CDR2 is SVGAGI. This CDR3 comprises 14 residues. Trimming removed 6 bases from V and 0 bases from J; junction bases left unmatched: 5. The CDR3 nucleotides read TGTGCCAGCAGACCGACAGGGCGCTCCTACGAGCAGTACTTC. It is translated as CASRPTGRSYEQYF.

This clone was counted once. The rearrangement joins TRBV18 to TRBJ2-7; tentative D call: TRBD1 (6 bases). Between the trimmed V and J ends, which lost 6 bases and 5 bases, there was a span of 14 bases. The CDR3 spans 13 residues. CDR1 and CDR2 from the germline V gene are KGHSH and LQKENI. The CDR3: CASSAQQGNEQYF. The CDR3, as DNA: TGTGCCAGCTCCGCTCAACAGGGAAACGAGCAGTACTTC.

A few counts support this clone. This chain uses TRBV3-1 (or the pseudogene TRBV3-2) with TRBJ2-7; D possibly corresponds to TRBD2 (5 bases). Germline V lookup: CDR1 LGHDT, CDR2 YNNKEL (reference sequence). V lost 4 bases to trimming and J lost 3 bases, with 16 bases between them. CDR3 length: 15 residues. The CDR3 DNA sequence: TGTGCCAGCAGCCCGCTGGGGAAAGCGGTCTACGAGCAGTACTTC. It translates to CASSPLGKAVYEQYF.

The genes are TRBV28 and TRBJ2-6; tentatively, D is TRBD2 (6 bases). Germline CDR1 reads MDHEN; CDR2 reads SYDVKM. The CDR3 has 15 residues. Trimming removed 5 bases at V and 4 bases at J, with 12 bases between. CDR3 DNA sequence: TGTGCCAGCAGTCTAGGAGGGACCGGGGCCAACGTCCTGACTTTC. Its translation is CASSLGGTGANVLTF. Variable domain in full (rest from reference TRBV28 and TRBJ2-6): DVKVTQSSRYLVKRTGEKVFLECVQDMDHENMFWYRQDPGLGLRLIYFSYDVKMKEKGDIPEGYSVSREKKERFSLILESASTNQTSMYLCASSLGGTGANVLTFGAGSRLTVL.

This chain links TRBV28 with TRBJ2-7, with 8 bases identical to TRBD2. Trimming took 11 bases from V and 3 from J; bases not matched to a gene: 6. The CDR3 sequence is 12 residues long. The germline CDR1 and CDR2 sequences are MDHEN and SYDVKM. The CDR3 sequence: CAGSGAGYEQYF. The DNA for the CDR3 is TGTGCCGGTAGCGGGGCTGGCTACGAGCAGTACTTC.

The sample holds a few counts of this clone. V and J are TRBV7-6 and TRBJ1-1, with D uncertain. This CDR3 spans 14 amino acids. V shed 2 bases and J shed 4 bases, with 11 bases lying between them. In germline, CDR1 is SGHVS, CDR2 FNYEAQ. The CDR3 sequence: CASSLLLAGTEAFF. CDR3 nucleotide sequence: TGTGCCAGCAGCTTACTATTGGCAGGCACTGAAGCTTTCTTT.

The chain links TRBV5-4 to TRBJ1-1; TRBD1 agrees at 8 bases. The V and J ends lost 10 bases and 10 bases, in that order; junction bases with no gene match: 6. The V gene's germline CDR1 is SGHNT and CDR2 YYREEE (reference sequence). The CDR3 extends over 10 amino acids. DNA of the CDR3: TGTGCCGGAACAGGGACAGGAGCTTTCTTT. Amino acid sequence: CAGTGTGAFF.

The chain recombines TRBV28 with TRBJ1-3, with 7 bases lining up with TRBD1. Losses at the gene ends were 5 bases for V and 0 bases for J; bases not matched to a gene: 7. Looked up from germline, CDR1 is MDHEN and CDR2 is SYDVKM. The CDR3 covers 16 residues. The CDR3 region is CASSPDRLYSGNTIYF. CDR3 DNA: TGTGCCAGCAGTCCGGACAGGCTATACTCTGGAAACACCATATATTTT.

The rearrangement joins TRBV4-2 to TRBJ2-3; 11 nucleotides line up with TRBD2. The junction had 11 bases not matched to a gene; V was cut back by 6 bases and J by 3 bases. Looked up from germline, CDR1 is LGHNA and CDR2 is YNFKEQ. The CDR3 consists of 17 residues. In DNA form, the CDR3 reads TGTGCCAGCAGACGAAACCCTACTAGCGGGAGTACAGATACGCAGTATTTT. Its translation: CASRRNPTSGSTDTQYF.

This chain joins TRBV21-1 and TRBJ1-1; TRBD1 reflects the table's D call only, with no check against the DNA. TRBV21-1 is shown as a pseudogene. The CDR3 has 15 amino acids. As DNA, the CDR3 is TGTGCCAGCAGCAAGTCCGGACAGCCGAACACTGAAGCTTTCTTT. Residues: CASSKSGQPNTEAFF.

This clone was observed a single time. V usage is TRBV12-3 or TRBV12-4 and J usage is TRBJ1-2, with D perhaps TRBD1 (5 bases). This CDR3 has 13 amino acids. V lost 11 bases and J 2 bases, leaving 15 bases between the germline ends. The CDR3 DNA sequence: TGTGCCTCCGCCCCGGACACAAACTATGGCTACACCTTC. As protein: CASAPDTNYGYTF.

The J gene is TRBJ2-7, the V gene TRBV18; tentative D call: TRBD1 (7 bases). The V and J ends lost 3 bases and 6 bases respectively, with 24 bases between them. The CDR3 length is 17 residues. In germline, CDR1 is KGHSH, CDR2 LQKENI. In DNA, the CDR3 is TGTGCCAGCTCACCTCGGGGCCTAAGCGGGTCAGGGGGCGAGCAGTACTTC. This gives the protein CASSPRGLSGSGGEQYF.

This rearrangement joins TRBV5-6 to TRBJ2-7; 9 bases align to TRBD1. Germline trimming cut 5 bases from V and 7 bases from J; bases unmatched to any gene: 13. This CDR3 spans 15 amino acids. The V gene's germline CDR1 is SGHDT and CDR2 YYEEEE. This CDR3 is CASRSAGTGNSEQYF. CDR3 nucleotide sequence: TGTGCCAGCAGGTCAGCCGGGACAGGGAACTCAGAGCAGTACTTC. The full variable domain, its missing parts supplied by reference TRBV5-6 and TRBJ2-7, is DAGVTQSPTHLIKTRGQQVTLRCSPKSGHDTVSWYQQALGQGPQFIFQYYEEEERQRGNFPDRFSGHQFPNYSSELNVNALLLGDSALYLCASRSAGTGNSEQYFGPGTRLTVT.